This TCR beta chain appears in the sequencing data of a study of cytomegalovirus exposure and HLA in healthy donors. Trimming cost V 6 bases and J 0 bases; bases outside gene matches: 9. The CDR3 has 17 amino acids. Germline V gene sequence: CDR1 SNHLY, CDR2 FYNNEI. The PCR used 60 Vbeta and 13 Jbeta primers. Clones were sequenced by immunoSEQ multiplex PCR, and TCRdb holds only the in-frame ones, with some missing. Its clone listing holds about 120,000 clones. The clonotype originates from a man aged 18 to 29 in good health and CMV-seronegative. Material for sequencing was PBMCs. V is TRBV2 and J is TRBJ1-5; TRBD1 matches at 9 bases. CDR3 in amino acids: CASRPGQGSYSNQPQHF. In DNA form, the CDR3 reads TGTGCCAGCAGGCCGGGACAGGGCTCCTATAGCAATCAGCCCCAGCATTTT.